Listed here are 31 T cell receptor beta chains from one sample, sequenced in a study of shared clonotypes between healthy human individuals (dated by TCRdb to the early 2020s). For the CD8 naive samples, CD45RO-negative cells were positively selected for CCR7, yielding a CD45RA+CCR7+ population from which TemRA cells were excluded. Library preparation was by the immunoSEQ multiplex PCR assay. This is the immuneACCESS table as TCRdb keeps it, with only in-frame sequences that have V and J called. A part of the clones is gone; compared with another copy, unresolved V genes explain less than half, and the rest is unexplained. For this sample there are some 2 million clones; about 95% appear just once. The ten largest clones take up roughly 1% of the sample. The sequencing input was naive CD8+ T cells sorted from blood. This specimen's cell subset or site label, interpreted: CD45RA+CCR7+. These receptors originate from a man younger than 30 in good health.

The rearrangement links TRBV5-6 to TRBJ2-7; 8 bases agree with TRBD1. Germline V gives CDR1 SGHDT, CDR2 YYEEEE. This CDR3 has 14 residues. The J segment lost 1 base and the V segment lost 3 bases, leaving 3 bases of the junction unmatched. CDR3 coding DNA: TGTGCCAGCAGCTCGGACAGGGCTTCCTACGAGCAGTACTTC. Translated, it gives CASSSDRASYEQYF.

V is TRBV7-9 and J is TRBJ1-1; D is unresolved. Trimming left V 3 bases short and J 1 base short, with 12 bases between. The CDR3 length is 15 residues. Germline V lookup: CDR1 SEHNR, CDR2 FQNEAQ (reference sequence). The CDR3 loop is CASSLIMDGNTEAFF. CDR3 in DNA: TGTGCCAGCAGCTTGATAATGGACGGGAACACTGAAGCTTTCTTT.

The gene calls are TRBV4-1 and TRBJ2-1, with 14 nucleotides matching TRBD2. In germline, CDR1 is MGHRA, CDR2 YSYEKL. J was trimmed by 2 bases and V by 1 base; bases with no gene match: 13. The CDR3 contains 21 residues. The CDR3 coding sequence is TGCGCCAGCAGCCAAGTGGGGGGGAGGACTAGCGGGAGGATGGCCTACAATGAGCAGTTCTTC. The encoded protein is CASSQVGGRTSGRMAYNEQFF.

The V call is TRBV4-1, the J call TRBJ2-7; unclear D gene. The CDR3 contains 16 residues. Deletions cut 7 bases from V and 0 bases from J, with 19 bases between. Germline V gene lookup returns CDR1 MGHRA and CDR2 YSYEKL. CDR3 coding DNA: TGCGCCAGCAACTCACTCGGGCTCGGTGGCTCCTACGAGCAGTACTTC. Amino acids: CASNSLGLGGSYEQYF.

The CDR3 DNA sequence: TGTGCCAGCAGCCAAGAAAGGGACAGGGACTACGAGCAGTACTTC. Translating it yields CASSQERDRDYEQYF. The chain uses TRBV14 and TRBJ2-7, with TRBD1 identical over 9 bases. The trim removed 0 bases at V and 3 bases at J, leaving 3 bases unmatched. CDR3 length: 15 amino acids. Germline V gives CDR1 SGHDN, CDR2 FVKESK.

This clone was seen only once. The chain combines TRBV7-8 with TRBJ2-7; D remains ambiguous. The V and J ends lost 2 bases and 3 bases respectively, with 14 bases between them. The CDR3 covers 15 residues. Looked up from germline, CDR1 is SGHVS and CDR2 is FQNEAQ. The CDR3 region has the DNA TGTGCCAGCAGCTTACGAGACGGCCGCTACTACGAGCAGTACTTC. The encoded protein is CASSLRDGRYYEQYF.

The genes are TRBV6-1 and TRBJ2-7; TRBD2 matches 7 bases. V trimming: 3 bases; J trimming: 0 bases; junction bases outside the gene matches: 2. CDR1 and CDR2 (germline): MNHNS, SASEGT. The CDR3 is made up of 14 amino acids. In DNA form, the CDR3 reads TGTGCCAGCAGTGATTGGGGGGGCTCCTACGAGCAGTACTTC. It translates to CASSDWGGSYEQYF.

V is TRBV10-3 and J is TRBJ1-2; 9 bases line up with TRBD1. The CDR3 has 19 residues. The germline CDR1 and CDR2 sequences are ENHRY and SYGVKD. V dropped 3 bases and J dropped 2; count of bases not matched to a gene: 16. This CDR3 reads CAISDRVSGQGEPNYGYTF. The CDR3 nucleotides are TGTGCCATCAGTGATCGTGTTTCGGGACAGGGAGAACCAAACTATGGCTACACCTTC.

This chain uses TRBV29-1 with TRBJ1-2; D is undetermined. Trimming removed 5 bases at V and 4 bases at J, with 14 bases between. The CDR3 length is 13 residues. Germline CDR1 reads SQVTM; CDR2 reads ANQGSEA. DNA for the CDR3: TGCAGCGTTTCGGGTGGGATCTCCTATGGCTACACCTTC. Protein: CSVSGGISYGYTF.

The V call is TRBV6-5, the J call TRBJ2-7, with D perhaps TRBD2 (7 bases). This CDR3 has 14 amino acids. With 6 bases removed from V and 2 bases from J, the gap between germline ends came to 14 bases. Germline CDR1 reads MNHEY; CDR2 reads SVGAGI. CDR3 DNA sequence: TGTGCCAGCAGCAACGAAGGGGGGGCCTACGAGCAGTACTTC. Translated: CASSNEGGAYEQYF.

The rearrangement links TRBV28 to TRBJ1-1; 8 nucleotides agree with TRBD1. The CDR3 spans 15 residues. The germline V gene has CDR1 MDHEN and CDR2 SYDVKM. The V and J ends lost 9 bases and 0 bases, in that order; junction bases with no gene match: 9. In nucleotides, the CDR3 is TGTGCCAGTGAGGGACAGGAGGAGATGAACACTGAAGCTTTCTTT. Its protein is CASEGQEEMNTEAFF.

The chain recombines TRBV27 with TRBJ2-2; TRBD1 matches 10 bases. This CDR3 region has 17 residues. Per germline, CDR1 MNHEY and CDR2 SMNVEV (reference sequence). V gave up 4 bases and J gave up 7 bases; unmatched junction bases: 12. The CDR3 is CASSSPAGTGDDGELFF. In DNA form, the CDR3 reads TGTGCCAGCAGTTCCCCGGCCGGGACAGGGGACGACGGGGAGCTGTTTTTT.

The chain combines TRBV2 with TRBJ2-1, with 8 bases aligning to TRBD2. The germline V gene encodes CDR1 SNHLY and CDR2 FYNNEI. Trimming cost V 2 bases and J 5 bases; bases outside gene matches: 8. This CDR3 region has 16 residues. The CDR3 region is CASSEWSGGRDNEQFF. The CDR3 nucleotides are TGTGCCAGCAGTGAATGGAGCGGGGGCCGGGACAATGAGCAGTTCTTC.

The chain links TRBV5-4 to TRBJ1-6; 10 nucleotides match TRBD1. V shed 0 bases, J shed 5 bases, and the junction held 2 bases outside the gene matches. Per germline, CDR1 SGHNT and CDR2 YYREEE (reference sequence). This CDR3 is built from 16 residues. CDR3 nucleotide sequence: TGTGCCAGCAGCTTGGCCGGGACAGGGGATAATTCACCCCTCCACTTT. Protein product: CASSLAGTGDNSPLHF.

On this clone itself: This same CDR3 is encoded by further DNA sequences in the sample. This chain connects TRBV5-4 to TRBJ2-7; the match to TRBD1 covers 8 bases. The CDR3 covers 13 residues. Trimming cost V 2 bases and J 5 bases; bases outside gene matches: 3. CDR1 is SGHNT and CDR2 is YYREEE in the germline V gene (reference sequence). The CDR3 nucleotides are TGTGCCAGCAGCTTTGACAGGGGTCACGAGCAGTACTTC. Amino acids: CASSFDRGHEQYF.

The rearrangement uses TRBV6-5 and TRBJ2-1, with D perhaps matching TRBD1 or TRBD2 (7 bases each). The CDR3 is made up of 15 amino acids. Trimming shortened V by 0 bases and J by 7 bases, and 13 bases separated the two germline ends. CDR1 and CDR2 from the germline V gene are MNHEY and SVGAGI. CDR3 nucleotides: TGTGCCAGCAGTTACTCGGCAGGGGGAGGGAATGAGCAGTTCTTC. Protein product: CASSYSAGGGNEQFF.

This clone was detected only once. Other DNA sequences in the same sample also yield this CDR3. CDR3 loop: CASSQDSGRSGTDTQYF. The CDR3 DNA is TGCGCCAGCAGCCAAGATAGCGGGAGGTCCGGCACAGATACGCAGTATTTT. The V and J genes are TRBV4-3 and TRBJ2-3; 10 bases line up with TRBD2. Germline values: CDR1 LGHNA, CDR2 YSLEER. After removal of 0 bases from V and 1 base from J, the junction contained 4 bases not matched to a gene. This CDR3 region has 17 residues.

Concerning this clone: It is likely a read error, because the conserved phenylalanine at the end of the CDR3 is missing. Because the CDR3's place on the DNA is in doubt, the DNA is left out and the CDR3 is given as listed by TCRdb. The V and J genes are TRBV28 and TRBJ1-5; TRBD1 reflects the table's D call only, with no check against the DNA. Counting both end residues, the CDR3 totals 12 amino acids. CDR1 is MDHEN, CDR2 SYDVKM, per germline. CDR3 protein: CASSEPGQGVVV.

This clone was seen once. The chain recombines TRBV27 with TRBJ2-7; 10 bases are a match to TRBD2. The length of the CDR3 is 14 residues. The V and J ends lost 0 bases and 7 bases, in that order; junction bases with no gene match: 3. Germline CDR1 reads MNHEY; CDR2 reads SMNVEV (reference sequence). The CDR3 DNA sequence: TGTGCCAGCAGTTTATCTAGCGGGAGGATAGAGCAGTACTTC. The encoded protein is CASSLSSGRIEQYF.

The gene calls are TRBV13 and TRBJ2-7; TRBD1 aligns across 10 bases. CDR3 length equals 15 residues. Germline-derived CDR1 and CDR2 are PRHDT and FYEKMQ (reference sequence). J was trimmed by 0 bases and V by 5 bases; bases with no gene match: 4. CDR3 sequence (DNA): TGTGCCAGCAGCGCGACAGGGGGCGGCTCCTACGAGCAGTACTTC. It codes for CASSATGGGSYEQYF.

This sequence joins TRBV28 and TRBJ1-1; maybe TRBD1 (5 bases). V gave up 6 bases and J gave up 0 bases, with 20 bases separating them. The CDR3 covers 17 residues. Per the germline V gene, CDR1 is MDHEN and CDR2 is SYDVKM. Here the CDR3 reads CASRDQGGSRMNTEAFF. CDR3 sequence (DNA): TGTGCCAGCAGAGATCAGGGCGGGTCAAGAATGAACACTGAAGCTTTCTTT.

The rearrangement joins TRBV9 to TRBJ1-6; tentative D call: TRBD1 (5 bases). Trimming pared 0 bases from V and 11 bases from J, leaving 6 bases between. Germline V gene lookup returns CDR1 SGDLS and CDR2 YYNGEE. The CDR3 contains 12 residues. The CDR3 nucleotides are TGTGCCAGCAGCGTAGGGGGGACACCCCTCCACTTT. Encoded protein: CASSVGGTPLHF. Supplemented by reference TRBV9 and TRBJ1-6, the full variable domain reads DSGVTQTPKHLITATGQRVTLRCSPRSGDLSVYWYQQSLDQGLQFLIQYYNGEERAKGNILERFSAQQFPDLHSELNLSSLELGDSALYFCASSVGGTPLHFGNGTRLTVT.

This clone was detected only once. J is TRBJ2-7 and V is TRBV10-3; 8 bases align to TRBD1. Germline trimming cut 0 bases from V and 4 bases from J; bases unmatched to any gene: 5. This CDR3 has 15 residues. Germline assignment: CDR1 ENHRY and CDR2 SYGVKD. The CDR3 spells CAISESTTGEYEQYF. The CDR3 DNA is TGTGCCATCAGTGAGTCGACGACAGGGGAATACGAGCAGTACTTC.

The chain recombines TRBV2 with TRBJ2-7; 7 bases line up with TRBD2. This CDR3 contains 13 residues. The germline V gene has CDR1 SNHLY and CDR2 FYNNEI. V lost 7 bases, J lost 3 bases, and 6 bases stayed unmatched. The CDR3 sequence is CASIAGEGYEQYF. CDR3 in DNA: TGTGCCAGCATAGCCGGGGAGGGCTACGAGCAGTACTTC. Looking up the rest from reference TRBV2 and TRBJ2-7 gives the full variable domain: EPEVTQTPSHQVTQMGQEVILRCVPISNHLYFYWYRQILGQKVEFLVSFYNNEISEKSEIFDDQFSVERPDGSNFTLKIRSTKLEDSAMYFCASIAGEGYEQYFGPGTRLTVT.

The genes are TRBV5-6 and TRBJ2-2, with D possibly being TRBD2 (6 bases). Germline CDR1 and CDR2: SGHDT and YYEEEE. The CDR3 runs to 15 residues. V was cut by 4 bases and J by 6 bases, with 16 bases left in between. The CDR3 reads CASSQAPRGPGELFF. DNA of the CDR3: TGTGCCAGCAGCCAGGCGCCGCGGGGCCCCGGGGAGCTGTTTTTT.

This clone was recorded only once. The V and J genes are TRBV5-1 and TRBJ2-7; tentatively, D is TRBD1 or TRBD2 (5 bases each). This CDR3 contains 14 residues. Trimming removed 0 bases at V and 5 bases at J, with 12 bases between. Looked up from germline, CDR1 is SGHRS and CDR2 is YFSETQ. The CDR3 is CASSLAGRDHEQYF. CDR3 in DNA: TGCGCCAGCAGCTTGGCCGGTAGGGACCACGAGCAGTACTTC.

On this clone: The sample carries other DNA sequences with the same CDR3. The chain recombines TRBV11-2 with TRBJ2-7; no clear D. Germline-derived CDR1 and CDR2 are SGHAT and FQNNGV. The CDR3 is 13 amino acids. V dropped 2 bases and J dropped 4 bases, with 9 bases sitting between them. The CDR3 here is CASSLSPGYEQYF. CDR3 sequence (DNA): TGTGCCAGCAGCTTAAGTCCCGGGTACGAGCAGTACTTC.

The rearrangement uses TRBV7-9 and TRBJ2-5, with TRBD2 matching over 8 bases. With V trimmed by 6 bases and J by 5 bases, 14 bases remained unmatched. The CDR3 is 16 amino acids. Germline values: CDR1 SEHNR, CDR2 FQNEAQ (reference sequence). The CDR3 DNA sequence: TGTGCCAGCAGGTCGGCAAGCGGGAGCGGTCGTGAGACCCAGTACTTC. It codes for CASRSASGSGRETQYF.

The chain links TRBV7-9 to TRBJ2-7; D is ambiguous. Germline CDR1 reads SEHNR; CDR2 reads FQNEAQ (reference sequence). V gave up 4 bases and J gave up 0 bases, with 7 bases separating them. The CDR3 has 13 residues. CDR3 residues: CASSSWDSYEQYF. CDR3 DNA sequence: TGTGCCAGCAGCTCTTGGGACTCCTACGAGCAGTACTTC.

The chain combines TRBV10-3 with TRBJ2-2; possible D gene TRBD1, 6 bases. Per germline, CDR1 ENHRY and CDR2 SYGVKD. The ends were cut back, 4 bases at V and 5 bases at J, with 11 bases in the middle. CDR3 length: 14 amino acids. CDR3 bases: TGTGCCATCAGTGTTACCGGACAGACCGGGGAGCTGTTTTTT. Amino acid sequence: CAISVTGQTGELFF.

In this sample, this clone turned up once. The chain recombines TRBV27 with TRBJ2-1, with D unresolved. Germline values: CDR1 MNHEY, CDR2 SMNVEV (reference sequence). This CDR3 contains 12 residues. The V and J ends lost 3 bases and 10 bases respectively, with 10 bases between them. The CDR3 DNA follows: TGTGCCAGCAGTTTCATCGGAAGAGAGCAGTTCTTC. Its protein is CASSFIGREQFF.